One sample yielded the 30 T cell receptor beta chains listed below, sequenced in a study of sequential checkpoint blockade in melanoma. The treatment was: randomized to nivolumab then ipilimumab (arm A) or the reverse (arm B). Here immunoSEQ multiplex PCR was the method, and the copy in TCRdb shows in-frame clones only, minus some. This table has fewer than 20,000 clones, roughly 71% appearing once. Sequencing was performed on CD8+ T cells sorted from blood (inferred from file names), taken from a patient given nivolumab and ipilimumab in sequence. The receptors derive from a human donor with melanoma.

CDR3 DNA: TGCGCCAGCAGCCAAGACTCCTTCTTGAACACTGAAGCTTTCTTT. As protein: CASSQDSFLNTEAFF. J is TRBJ1-1 and V is TRBV4-1; D remains ambiguous. Germline loops: CDR1 MGHRA, CDR2 YSYEKL. CDR3 length: 15 residues. Trimming took off 0 bases at V and 0 bases at J, with 8 bases between the two ends.

This chain connects TRBV5-6 to TRBJ1-2, with 7 bases fitting TRBD1. The CDR3 spans 16 residues. Germline-derived CDR1 and CDR2 are SGHDT and YYEEEE. The V gene end was trimmed by 5 bases and the J gene end by 4 bases; junction bases not matched to a gene: 14. CDR3 protein: CASRDRQGIIGYGYTF. The CDR3 DNA follows: TGTGCCAGCAGGGACAGACAGGGAATTATAGGCTATGGCTACACCTTC.

A single count supports this clone. Other nucleotide sequences in the sample specify the same CDR3. The V and J genes are TRBV4-1 and TRBJ2-2; TRBD1 matches at 7 bases. Germline CDR1 is MGHRA and CDR2 is YSYEKL. Losses at the gene ends were 4 bases for V and 8 bases for J; bases not matched to a gene: 22. The CDR3 has 19 amino acids. The CDR3 loop reads CASSPWAAFGQGVKGELFF. The CDR3 bases are TGCGCCAGCAGCCCATGGGCGGCTTTCGGGCAGGGGGTAAAAGGGGAGCTGTTTTTT.

The rearrangement uses TRBV7-4 and TRBJ2-1; no definite D call. The V gene lost 4 bases and the J gene lost 0 bases, with 10 bases spanning the gap. Germline CDR1 is SGHVT and CDR2 is SQSDAQ. The CDR3 extends over 15 amino acids. The CDR3 region has the DNA TGTGCCAGCAGCTCCGGATCAGGCTCCTACAATGAGCAGTTCTTC. It codes for CASSSGSGSYNEQFF.

The chain is built from TRBV7-3 and TRBJ2-7, with 8 positions matching TRBD1. The CDR3 is made up of 12 amino acids. Germline V gene sequence: CDR1 SGHTA, CDR2 FQGTGA. V lost 2 bases, J lost 9 bases, and 3 bases stayed unmatched. The CDR3 spells CASSLGQGAQYF. The CDR3 coding sequence is TGTGCCAGCAGCTTAGGACAGGGAGCGCAGTACTTC. The full variable domain, with the rest looked up from reference TRBV7-3 and TRBJ2-7, is GAGVSQTPSNKVTEKGKYVELRCDPISGHTALYWYRQSLGQGPEFLIYFQGTGAADDSGLPNDRFFAVRPEGSVSTLKIQRTERGDSAVYLCASSLGQGAQYFGPGTRLTVT.

The table lists this clone with a count of one. This rearrangement joins TRBV4-2 to TRBJ2-3; 7 bases are shared with TRBD2. V was pared by 0 bases and J by 0 bases, with 3 bases of the junction left unmatched. Germline values: CDR1 LGHNA, CDR2 YNFKEQ. This CDR3 comprises 16 residues. The CDR3: CASSQDMRGSTDTQYF. In DNA form, the CDR3 reads TGTGCCAGCAGCCAAGATATGCGGGGGAGCACAGATACGCAGTATTTT.

The genes are TRBV29-1 and TRBJ1-2, with no clear D. Germline CDR1 and CDR2: SQVTM and ANQGSEA. The ends were cut back, 4 bases at V and 2 bases at J, with 5 bases in the middle. This CDR3 spans 11 amino acids. As DNA, the CDR3 is TGCAGCGTTGCGGGGAACTATGGCTACACCTTC. This encodes CSVAGNYGYTF. Based on the CDR3 plus reference TRBV29-1 and TRBJ1-2, the full variable domain is SAVISQKPSRDICQRGTSLTIQCQVDSQVTMMFWYRQQPGQSLTLIATANQGSEATYESGFVIDKFPISRPNLTFSTLTVSNMSPEDSSIYLCSVAGNYGYTFGSGTRLTVV.

The chain joins TRBV14 to TRBJ2-3; TRBD1 might be the D (5 bases). Germline CDR1 reads SGHDN; CDR2 reads FVKESK. The CDR3 is 20 residues long. V lost 1 base and J 5 bases, leaving 28 bases between the germline ends. CDR3 nucleotides: TGTGCCAGCAGCCAAGGAATATTAGTCGGGTCAGGGCCTAAGAGAGATACGCAGTATTTT. It specifies CASSQGILVGSGPKRDTQYF. Using reference TRBV14 and TRBJ2-3 for the parts outside the CDR3, the full variable domain is EAGVTQFPSHSVIEKGQTVTLRCDPISGHDNLYWYRRVMGKEIKFLLHFVKESKQDESGMPNNRFLAERTGGTYSTLKVQPAELEDSGVYFCASSQGILVGSGPKRDTQYFGPGTRLTVL.

The chain carries TRBV4-1 and TRBJ2-4; a weak D match, TRBD2 (6 bases). Trimming pared 1 base from V and 6 bases from J, leaving 10 bases between. Germline-derived CDR1 and CDR2 are MGHRA and YSYEKL. This CDR3 region has 14 residues. The CDR3 nucleotides are TGCGCCAGCAGCCAAGTAGGGACTGGAAACATTCAGTACTTC. It translates to CASSQVGTGNIQYF.

The chain carries TRBV6-1 and TRBJ1-1; no reliable D call. Looked up from germline, CDR1 is MNHNS and CDR2 is SASEGT. The CDR3 covers 13 residues. The germline V and J ends were trimmed by 6 bases and 0 bases, with 8 bases remaining between them. Written as DNA, the CDR3 is TGTGCCAGCAGCGAATACTTGAACACTGAAGCTTTCTTT. Translating gives CASSEYLNTEAFF.

The chain is built from TRBV6-4 and TRBJ2-1; tentatively, D is TRBD1 (6 bases). The CDR3 is made up of 15 amino acids. Germline lookup yields CDR1 MRHNA and CDR2 SNTAGT. Between the trimmed V and J ends, which lost 7 bases and 3 bases, there was a span of 16 bases. CDR3 coding DNA: TGTGCCAGCACCTTCGGACAGTCTGGCTACAATGAGCAGTTCTTC. Residues: CASTFGQSGYNEQFF.

The chain combines TRBV11-2 with TRBJ1-4; a possible D gene is TRBD1 (6 bases). Germline V gene lookup returns CDR1 SGHAT and CDR2 FQNNGV. This CDR3 is built from 14 residues. The V end was cut by 2 bases, the J end by 6 bases, with 10 bases between. The CDR3 is CASSLTGLDEKLFF. CDR3 DNA sequence: TGTGCCAGCAGCTTAACAGGGCTTGATGAAAAACTGTTTTTT.

A remark on this clone: Other DNA sequences in the same sample also yield this CDR3. This rearrangement joins TRBV27 to TRBJ1-2, with no clear D. The V gene lost 6 bases and the J gene lost 4 bases, with 18 bases spanning the gap. The CDR3 extends over 15 amino acids. Germline lookup yields CDR1 MNHEY and CDR2 SMNVEV (reference sequence). The CDR3 sequence is CASRSPSGFPYGYTF. CDR3 in DNA: TGTGCCAGCAGGTCTCCATCGGGGTTCCCCTATGGCTACACCTTC.

The chain couples TRBV10-1 to TRBJ2-2; 13 bases align to TRBD2. V lost 5 bases to trimming and J lost 5 bases; unmatched junction nucleotides: 8. The CDR3 totals 17 residues. Germline V gene data show CDR1 as WNHNN and CDR2 as SYGVQD (reference sequence). The DNA of the CDR3 is TGCGCCAGCAGTCCTTGGACTAGCGGGGGAGCGACCGGGGAGCTGTTTTTT. Translated: CASSPWTSGGATGELFF.

This clone was counted between two and nine times. The V gene is TRBV4-2, the J gene TRBJ1-2, with 7 bases matching TRBD1. This CDR3 is 16 amino acids long. Germline values: CDR1 LGHNA, CDR2 YNFKEQ. V dropped 5 bases and J dropped 5; count of bases not matched to a gene: 14. CDR3 sequence (DNA): TGTGCCAGCAGCTTGCCCAAAATGACAGGGTCATATGGCTACACCTTC. Encoded protein: CASSLPKMTGSYGYTF.

The V and J genes are TRBV5-4 and TRBJ2-1; 8 bases are a match to TRBD1. After removal of 3 bases from V and 6 bases from J, the junction contained 2 bases not matched to a gene. Germline CDR1 SGHNT, CDR2 YYREEE (reference sequence). The CDR3 runs to 13 residues. The CDR3 DNA sequence: TGTGCCAGCAGCTCGGGACAGGTCAATGAGCAGTTCTTC. It encodes CASSSGQVNEQFF.

This chain uses TRBV5-1 with TRBJ2-1, with 7 bases that match TRBD1. The CDR3 loop spans 14 amino acids. Germline V lookup: CDR1 SGHRS, CDR2 YFSETQ. The V and J ends lost 2 bases and 6 bases, in that order; junction bases with no gene match: 5. The CDR3: CASSFTGAGNEQFF. CDR3 nucleotide sequence: TGCGCCAGCAGCTTTACAGGGGCGGGCAATGAGCAGTTCTTC. Combining the CDR3 with reference TRBV5-1 and TRBJ2-1 gives the whole variable domain KAGVTQTPRYLIKTRGQQVTLSCSPISGHRSVSWYQQTPGQGLQFLFEYFSETQRNKGNFPGRFSGRQFSNSRSEMNVSTLELGDSALYLCASSFTGAGNEQFFGPGTRLTVL.

DNA of the CDR3: TGTGCCAGCAGCTCCTCCGTCAATCAGCCCCAGCATTTT. Residues: CASSSSVNQPQHF. The chain has TRBV5-5 and TRBJ1-5; D ambiguous. The CDR3 runs 13 residues. The V and J ends lost 3 bases and 3 bases respectively, with 7 bases between them. In germline, CDR1 is SGHKS, CDR2 YYEKEE (reference sequence).

This clone showed up just a few times. This sequence joins TRBV12-5 and TRBJ1-1; perhaps TRBD1 as D (5 bases). This CDR3 is 15 amino acids long. Trimming shortened V by 3 bases and J by 0 bases, and 11 bases separated the two germline ends. Germline loops: CDR1 LGHNT, CDR2 FRNRAP. The CDR3 protein is CASGFRDSLNTEAFF. CDR3 bases: TGTGCTAGTGGTTTTAGGGACTCCTTGAACACTGAAGCTTTCTTT.

This chain joins TRBV28 and TRBJ1-6; 8 nucleotides align to TRBD1. J gave up 7 bases and V 6 bases, and 2 bases lay outside the gene matches. The germline V gene encodes CDR1 MDHEN and CDR2 SYDVKM. The CDR3 loop spans 13 amino acids. CDR3 in amino acids: CASRHRGNSPLHF. CDR3 bases: TGTGCCAGCAGGCACAGGGGGAATTCACCCCTCCACTTT.

This clone was seen once. The V call is TRBV29-1, the J call TRBJ2-1, with 15 bases identical to TRBD2. The CDR3 is made up of 18 amino acids. The germline V gene has CDR1 SQVTM and CDR2 ANQGSEA. V dropped 5 bases and J dropped 0; count of bases not matched to a gene: 8. CDR3 protein: CSVFGTSGGISSYNEQFF. The CDR3 bases are TGCAGCGTTTTCGGGACTAGCGGGGGGATAAGCTCCTACAATGAGCAGTTCTTC.

The chain uses TRBV27 and TRBJ2-3, with D possibly being TRBD1 (6 bases). V was clipped by 8 bases and J by 4 bases, with 10 bases between them. Germline assignment: CDR1 MNHEY and CDR2 SMNVEV (reference sequence). The CDR3 is 12 amino acids. The CDR3 spells CASGQTPDTQYF. CDR3 bases: TGTGCCAGCGGACAGACGCCAGATACGCAGTATTTT.

The rearrangement joins TRBV7-3 to TRBJ2-3; tentative D call: TRBD2 (6 bases). This CDR3 contains 15 residues. The ends were cut back, 1 base at V and 0 bases at J, with 8 bases in the middle. Germline values: CDR1 SGHTA, CDR2 FQGTGA. Written as DNA, the CDR3 is TGTGCCAGCAGCTTAAGTGGAGGGAGCACAGATACGCAGTATTTT. Its translation: CASSLSGGSTDTQYF. Supplemented by reference TRBV7-3 and TRBJ2-3, the full variable domain reads GAGVSQTPSNKVTEKGKYVELRCDPISGHTALYWYRQSLGQGPEFLIYFQGTGAADDSGLPNDRFFAVRPEGSVSTLKIQRTERGDSAVYLCASSLSGGSTDTQYFGPGTRLTVL.

V usage is TRBV19 and J usage is TRBJ1-2; 7 bases are shared with TRBD1. The CDR3 length is 15 residues. V dropped 6 bases and J dropped 4; count of bases not matched to a gene: 11. Germline assignment: CDR1 LNHDA and CDR2 SQIVND (reference sequence). The CDR3 bases are TGTGCCAGTAGCCCCGGGACAGCGACCTTCTATGGCTACACCTTC. Its protein product is CASSPGTATFYGYTF.

This clone appeared a few times. The V and J genes are TRBV4-2 and TRBJ2-3, with 9 bases aligning to TRBD1. The CDR3 is 15 residues long. Germline values: CDR1 LGHNA, CDR2 YNFKEQ. The V and J ends lost 5 bases and 6 bases, in that order; junction bases with no gene match: 9. CDR3 sequence: CASSVTGTGTDTQYF. CDR3 sequence (DNA): TGTGCCAGCAGCGTAACCGGGACAGGGACTGATACGCAGTATTTT.

The rearrangement joins TRBV4-2 to TRBJ2-1; D perhaps matches TRBD1 (6 bases). The CDR3 sequence is 17 residues long. The germline V gene encodes CDR1 LGHNA and CDR2 YNFKEQ. V lost 5 bases to trimming and J lost 0 bases, with 17 bases between them. The chain's CDR3 is CASSIPGHLSSYNEQFF. The CDR3 DNA reads TGTGCCAGCAGCATCCCGGGACACCTGAGCTCCTACAATGAGCAGTTCTTC.

The CDR3 nucleotides read TGTGCCAGCAGCTCAATTAACAGGGGTACCGGGGAGCTGTTTTTT. Protein: CASSSINRGTGELFF. V is TRBV7-9 and J is TRBJ2-2; TRBD1 aligns across 7 bases. The CDR3 consists of 15 residues. The ends lost 4 bases at V and 5 bases at J; junction bases unmatched: 7. Germline lookup yields CDR1 SEHNR and CDR2 FQNEAQ (reference sequence).

The CDR3 coding sequence is TGTGCCAGCAGCCCGGGGGGTAGCTCCTACAATGAGCAGTTCTTC. It specifies CASSPGGSSYNEQFF. The chain is built from TRBV4-2 and TRBJ2-1; 7 nucleotides agree with TRBD2. This CDR3 is built from 15 residues. CDR1 is LGHNA, CDR2 YNFKEQ, per germline. With 4 bases clipped from V and 0 bases from J, the junction kept 3 bases outside the gene matches.

The genes are TRBV2 and TRBJ2-6, with 7 bases that match TRBD1. Germline V gene data show CDR1 as SNHLY and CDR2 as FYNNEI. V trimming: 6 bases; J trimming: 9 bases; junction bases outside the gene matches: 2. This CDR3 has 12 amino acids. For the CDR3, the DNA is TGTGCCAGCAGGGGGGACAGCAACGTCCTGACTTTC. This translates into CASRGDSNVLTF.

V gene TRBV6-1 combines with J gene TRBJ1-6; 7 bases align to TRBD1. Unmatched junction bases numbered 9, after V lost 1 base and J lost 6 bases. This CDR3 spans 17 amino acids. Per germline, CDR1 MNHNS and CDR2 SASEGT. CDR3 DNA sequence: TGTGCCAGCAGTGAAGTTTGGGGGACAGTTATTAATTCACCCCTCCACTTT. Its translation: CASSEVWGTVINSPLHF.